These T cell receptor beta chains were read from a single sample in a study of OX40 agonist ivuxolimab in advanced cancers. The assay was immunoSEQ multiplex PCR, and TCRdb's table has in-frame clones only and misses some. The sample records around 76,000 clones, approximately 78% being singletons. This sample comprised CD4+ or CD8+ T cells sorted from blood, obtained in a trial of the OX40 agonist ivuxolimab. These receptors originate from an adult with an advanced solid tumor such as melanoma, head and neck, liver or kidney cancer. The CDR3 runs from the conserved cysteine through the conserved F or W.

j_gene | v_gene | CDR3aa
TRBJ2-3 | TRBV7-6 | CASSAGLASSTDTQYF
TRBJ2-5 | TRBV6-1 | CASMRETQYF
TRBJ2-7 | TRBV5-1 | CASSQGQGAYEQYF
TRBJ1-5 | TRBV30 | CAWRDNFNQPQHF
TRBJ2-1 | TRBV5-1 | CASSLVGGTEGNNEQFF
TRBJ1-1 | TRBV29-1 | CSAMDGNTEAFF
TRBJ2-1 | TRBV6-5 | CASSYSKNTDQFF
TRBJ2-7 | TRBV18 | CASSLGTGGPYEQYF
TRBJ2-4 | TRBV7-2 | CASSLSGRGNIQYF
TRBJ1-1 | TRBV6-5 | CASSYKGGHTEAFF
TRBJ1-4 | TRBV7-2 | CASSLDGTPATNEKLFF
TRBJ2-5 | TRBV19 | CASSMAPGPGAQYF
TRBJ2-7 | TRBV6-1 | CASSGGGMGHWTYEQYF
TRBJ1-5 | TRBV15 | CATSRWTGAQSNQPQHF
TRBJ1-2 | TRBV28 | CASTPYLTIYGYTF
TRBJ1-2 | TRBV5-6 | CASSSRGTSGYGYTF
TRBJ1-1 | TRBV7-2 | CASSPSTGRGNTEAFF
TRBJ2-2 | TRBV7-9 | CASSPRTGGSGELFF
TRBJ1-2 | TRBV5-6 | CASTLGVEGYTF
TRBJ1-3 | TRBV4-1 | CASSQETGNTIYF
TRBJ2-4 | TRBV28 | CASSLQGAKNIQYF
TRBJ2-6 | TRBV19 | CASKPERSSGANVLTF
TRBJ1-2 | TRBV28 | CASSSRKEHYGYTF
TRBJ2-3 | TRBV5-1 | CASSPQTSLPSWTQYF